What follows describes a single TCR beta chain. Its antigen is not identified. TCRdb reprocessed the 5' RACE reads and reports one entry per CDR3 protein, with no DNA. The table counts roughly 280,000 distinct CDR3 sequences; about 0.4% lies in the top ten. CDR3 length: 15 residues. These data come from a study of T cells expressing NK-cell markers. Whole-study context: Beta-chain profiling covered CD3+CD56+NKG2C+, CD3+CD56+NKG2C- and CD3+CD56-NKG2C+ sorted subsets. Within the sequenced cohort of eight donors, seven exhibited HCMV seropositivity and one was seronegative. Whole-study results and caveats: These clonotypes, the leaders elsewhere, also led the CD3+CD56-NKG2C+ fraction in several donors. Whether the expanded NKG2C+ T cell clones recognized HCMV remained unclear.

This clonotype originated in a man younger than 35 in good health. Sequencing was done on a sample of blood T cells: a sorted CD56 or NKG2C T cell subset, CD4+ or CD8+ T cells, or bulk PBMC T cells (not recorded which). This chain connects TRBV12-3 or TRBV12-4 to TRBJ2-3. The CDR3 loop is CASSLGRKYTDTQYF.